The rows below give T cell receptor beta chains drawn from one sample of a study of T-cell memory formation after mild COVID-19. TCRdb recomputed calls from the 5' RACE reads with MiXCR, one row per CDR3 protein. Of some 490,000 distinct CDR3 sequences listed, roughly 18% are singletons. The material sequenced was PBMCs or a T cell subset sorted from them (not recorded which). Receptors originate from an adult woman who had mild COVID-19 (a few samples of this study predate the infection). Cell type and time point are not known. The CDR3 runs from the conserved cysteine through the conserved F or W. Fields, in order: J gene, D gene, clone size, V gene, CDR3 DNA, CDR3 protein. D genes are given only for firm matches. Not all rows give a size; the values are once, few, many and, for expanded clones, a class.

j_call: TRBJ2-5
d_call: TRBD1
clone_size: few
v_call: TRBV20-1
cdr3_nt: TGCAGTGCTAGAGACACAGGGGGCGTAGCCAAAGAGACCCAGTACTTC
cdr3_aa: CSARDTGGVAKETQYF

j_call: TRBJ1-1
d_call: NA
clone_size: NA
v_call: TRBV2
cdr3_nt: TGTGCCAGCAAAATCAATCAGGGTAACACTGAAGCTTTCTTT
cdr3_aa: CASKINQGNTEAFF

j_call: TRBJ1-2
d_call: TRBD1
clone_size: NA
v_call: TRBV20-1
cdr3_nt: TGCAGTGCTAGGCCGACAGGGGCCCTGGATGGCTACACCTTC
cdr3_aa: CSARPTGALDGYTF

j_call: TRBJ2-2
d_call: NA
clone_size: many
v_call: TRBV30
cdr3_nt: TGTGCCTGGAGTTTGGGGGGAGGCGGCTGGGAGCTGTTTTTT
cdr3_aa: CAWSLGGGGWELFF

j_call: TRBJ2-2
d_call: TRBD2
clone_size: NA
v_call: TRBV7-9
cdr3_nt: TGTGCCAGCAGCGACCCTGGACTAGCGGGACACACCGGGGAGCTGTTTTTT
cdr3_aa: CASSDPGLAGHTGELFF

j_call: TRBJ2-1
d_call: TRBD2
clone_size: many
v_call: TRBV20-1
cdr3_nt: TGCAGTGCCTCTCTAGTAGCGGGAAAATCTGAGCAGTTCTTC
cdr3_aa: CSASLVAGKSEQFF

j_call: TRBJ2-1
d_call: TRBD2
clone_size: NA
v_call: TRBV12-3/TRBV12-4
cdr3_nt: TGTGCCAGCAGTGTAGCGGGGGGCCCCAAAGAGCAGTTCTTC
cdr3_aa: CASSVAGGPKEQFF

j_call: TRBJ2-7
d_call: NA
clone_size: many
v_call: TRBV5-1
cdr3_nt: TGCGCCAGCAGTCGGACATCCTCCTACGAGCAGTACTTC
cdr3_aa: CASSRTSSYEQYF

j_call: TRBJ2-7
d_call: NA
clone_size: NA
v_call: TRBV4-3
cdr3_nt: TGCGCCAGCAGCCAGCAAATGGGACAATCCTACGAGCAGTACTTC
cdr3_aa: CASSQQMGQSYEQYF

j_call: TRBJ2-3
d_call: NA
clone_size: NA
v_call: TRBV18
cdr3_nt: TGTGCCAGCTCACCAAGGCTAGATACGCAGTATTTT
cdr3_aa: CASSPRLDTQYF

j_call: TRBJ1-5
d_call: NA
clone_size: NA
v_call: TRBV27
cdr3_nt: TGTGCCAGCAGTTCCCATAAGGGGCTACCTTGGGCCCAGCATTTT
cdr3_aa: CASSSHKGLPWAQHF

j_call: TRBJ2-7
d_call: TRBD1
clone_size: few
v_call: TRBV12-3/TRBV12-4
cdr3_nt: TGTGCCAGCAGTGTGGGACAGGGGGAAGGTTACGAGCAGTACTTC
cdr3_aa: CASSVGQGEGYEQYF

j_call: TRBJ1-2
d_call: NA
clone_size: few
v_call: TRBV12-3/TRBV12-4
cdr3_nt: TGTGCCAGCAGTCCCGGGACGCCAACTCTTGGCTACACCTTC
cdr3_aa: CASSPGTPTLGYTF

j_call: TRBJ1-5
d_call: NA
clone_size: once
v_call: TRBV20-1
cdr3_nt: TGCAGTGCTATGGGGACGGCTAGCAATCAGCCCCAGCATTTT
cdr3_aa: CSAMGTASNQPQHF

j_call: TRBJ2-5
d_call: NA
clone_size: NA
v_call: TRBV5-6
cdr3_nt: TGTGCCAGCAGCTGGGACCGGGGAGAGACCCAGTACTTC
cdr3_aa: CASSWDRGETQYF

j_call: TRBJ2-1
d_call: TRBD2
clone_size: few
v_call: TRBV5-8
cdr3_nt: TGTGCCAGCAGCTTGGCGGAGGGACTAGGGGATGAGCAGTTCTTC
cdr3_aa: CASSLAEGLGDEQFF

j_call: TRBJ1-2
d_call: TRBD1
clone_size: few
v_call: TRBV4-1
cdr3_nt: TGCGCCAGCAGCCAAGAGGAACAGGGGTTCAGCGGCTACACCTTC
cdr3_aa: CASSQEEQGFSGYTF

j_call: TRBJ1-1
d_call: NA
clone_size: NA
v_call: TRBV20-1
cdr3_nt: TGCACCCTACCACAGAACACTGAAGCTTTCTTT
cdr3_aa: CTLPQNTEAFF

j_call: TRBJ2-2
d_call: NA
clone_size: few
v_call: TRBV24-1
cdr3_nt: TGTGCCACCAGTGCGCGTTTAATTGGGGAGCTGTTTTTT
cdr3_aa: CATSARLIGELFF

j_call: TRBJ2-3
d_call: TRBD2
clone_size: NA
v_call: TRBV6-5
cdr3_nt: TGTGCCAGCAGTTCGCGGGGGGGCCTCGCAGATACGCAGTATTTT
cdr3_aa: CASSSRGGLADTQYF

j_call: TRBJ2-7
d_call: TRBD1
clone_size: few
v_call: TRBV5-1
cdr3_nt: TGCGCCAGCAGCTTGGTACAGGGGGTATACGAGCAGTACTTC
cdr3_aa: CASSLVQGVYEQYF

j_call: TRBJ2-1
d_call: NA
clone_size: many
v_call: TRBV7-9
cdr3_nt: TGTGCCAGCAGCTTAGGAGACGTGGGTGAGCAGTTCTTC
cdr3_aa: CASSLGDVGEQFF

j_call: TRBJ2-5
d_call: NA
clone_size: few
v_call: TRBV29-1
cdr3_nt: TGCAGCGTTGAGGGACCCACCCAAGAGACCCAGTACTTC
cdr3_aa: CSVEGPTQETQYF

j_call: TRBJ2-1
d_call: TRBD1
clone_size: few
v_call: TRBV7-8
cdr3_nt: TGTGCCAGCAGCCCCCGGATTGGCGGACAGGATCAGTTCTTC
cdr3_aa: CASSPRIGGQDQFF

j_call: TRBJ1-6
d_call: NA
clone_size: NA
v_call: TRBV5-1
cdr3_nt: TGCGCCAGCAGCTTGGTATCGGCAAATTCACCCCTCCACTTT
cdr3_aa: CASSLVSANSPLHF

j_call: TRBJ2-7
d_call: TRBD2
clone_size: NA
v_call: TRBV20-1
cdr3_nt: TGCAGTGCCACGGGGAGCGGGAGAGTGATGGGCGAGCAGTACTTC
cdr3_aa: CSATGSGRVMGEQYF

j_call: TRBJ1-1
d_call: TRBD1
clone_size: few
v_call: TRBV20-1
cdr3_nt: TGCAGTGCTACTAAATACAGGGGTACTGAAGCTTTCTTT
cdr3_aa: CSATKYRGTEAFF

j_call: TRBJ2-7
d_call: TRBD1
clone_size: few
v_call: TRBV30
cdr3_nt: TGTGCCTGGAGCGCCGGGACAGGCCCCTACGAGCAGTACTTC
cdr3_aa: CAWSAGTGPYEQYF

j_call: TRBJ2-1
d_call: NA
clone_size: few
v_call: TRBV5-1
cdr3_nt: TGCGCCAGCAAGATGGGCGATGGGCGTACGTACGATGAGCAGTTCTTC
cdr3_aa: CASKMGDGRTYDEQFF

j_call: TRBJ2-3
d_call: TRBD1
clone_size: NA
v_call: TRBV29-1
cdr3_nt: TGCAGCGTTGACGGACAGGGGACAGATACGCAGTATTTT
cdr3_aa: CSVDGQGTDTQYF

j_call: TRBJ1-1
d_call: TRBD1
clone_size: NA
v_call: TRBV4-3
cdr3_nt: TGCGCCAGCAGGTACAGGGGAGGGGCGGACACTGAAGCTTTCTTT
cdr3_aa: CASRYRGGADTEAFF

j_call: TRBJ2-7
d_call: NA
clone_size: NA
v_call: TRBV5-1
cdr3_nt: TGCGCCAGCAGCTTGCAATCGGGGAACTACGAGCAGTACTTC
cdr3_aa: CASSLQSGNYEQYF

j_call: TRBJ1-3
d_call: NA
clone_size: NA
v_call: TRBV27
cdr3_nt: TGTGCCAGCACGGGAACAGACTCTGGAAACACCATATATTTT
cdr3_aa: CASTGTDSGNTIYF

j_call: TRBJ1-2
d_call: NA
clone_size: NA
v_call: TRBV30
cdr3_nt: TGTGCCTGGAGTGTACTTCACAGCGGCTATGGCTACACCTTC
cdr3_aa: CAWSVLHSGYGYTF

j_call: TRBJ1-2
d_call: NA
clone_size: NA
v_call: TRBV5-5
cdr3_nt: TGTGCCAGCAGCTTGGCTCAGGGGTCTAACTATGGCTACACCTTC
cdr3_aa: CASSLAQGSNYGYTF

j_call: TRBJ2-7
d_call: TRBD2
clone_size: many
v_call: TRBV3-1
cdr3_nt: TGTGCCAGCAGCCGCCCCGGACTAGCGGGAGCTTACGAGCAGTACTTC
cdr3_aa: CASSRPGLAGAYEQYF

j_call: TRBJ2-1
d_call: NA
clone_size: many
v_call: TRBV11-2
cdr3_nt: TGTGCCAGCAGCTTAGCTATAGCGGCCGCCTACAATGAGCAGTTCTTC
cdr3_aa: CASSLAIAAAYNEQFF

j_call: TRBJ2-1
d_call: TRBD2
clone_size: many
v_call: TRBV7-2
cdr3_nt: TGTGCCAGCAATAACCGGGGGGGTGAGCAGTTCTTC
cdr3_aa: CASNNRGGEQFF

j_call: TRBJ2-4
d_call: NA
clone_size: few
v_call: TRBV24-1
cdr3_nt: TGTGCCACCAGTGACCCCCTAAACATTCAGTACTTC
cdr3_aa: CATSDPLNIQYF

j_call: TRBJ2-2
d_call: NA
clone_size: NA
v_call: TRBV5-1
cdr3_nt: TGCGCCAGCAGCCCTATCCCAGGGGACGCCGGGGAGCTGTTTTTT
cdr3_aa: CASSPIPGDAGELFF

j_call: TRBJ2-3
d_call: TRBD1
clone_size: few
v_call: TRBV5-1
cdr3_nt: TGCGCCAGCAGCTCGGCCTCCACCGACAGGGAACCGCAGTATTTT
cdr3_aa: CASSSASTDREPQYF

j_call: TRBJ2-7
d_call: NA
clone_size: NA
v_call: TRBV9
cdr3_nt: TGTGCCAGCAGCGCTTCAGACAATGGACCCGACGAGCAGTACTTC
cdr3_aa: CASSASDNGPDEQYF

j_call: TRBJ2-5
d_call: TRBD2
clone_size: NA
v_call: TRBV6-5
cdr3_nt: TGTGCCAGCAGTTTTGGGACTAGCGGGGGCCAAGAGACCCAGTACTTC
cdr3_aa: CASSFGTSGGQETQYF

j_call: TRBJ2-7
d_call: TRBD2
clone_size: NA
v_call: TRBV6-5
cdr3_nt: TGTGCCAGCAGTCCGACTAGCAGCAACTACGAGCAGTACTTC
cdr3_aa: CASSPTSSNYEQYF

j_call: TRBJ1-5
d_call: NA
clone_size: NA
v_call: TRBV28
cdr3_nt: TGTGCCAGCAGTTTATGGGGAGGGCGTAGCAATCAGCCCCAGCATTTT
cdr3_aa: CASSLWGGRSNQPQHF

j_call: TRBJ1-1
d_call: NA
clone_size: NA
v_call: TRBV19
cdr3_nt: TGTGCCAGTAGTAGGACAGTTACTGAAGCTTTCTTT
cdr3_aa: CASSRTVTEAFF

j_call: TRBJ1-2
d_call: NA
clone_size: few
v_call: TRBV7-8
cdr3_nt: TGTGCCAGCAGCTTATGGGCAGACACTAATAACTATGGCTACACCTTC
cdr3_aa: CASSLWADTNNYGYTF

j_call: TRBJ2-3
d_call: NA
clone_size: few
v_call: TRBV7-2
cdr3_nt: TGTGCCAGCAGCTCGGACAGACGCACAGATACGCAGTATTTT
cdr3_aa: CASSSDRRTDTQYF

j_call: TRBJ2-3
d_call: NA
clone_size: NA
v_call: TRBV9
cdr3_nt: TGTGCCAGCAGCCAAGGACAGATCACAGATACGCAGTATTTT
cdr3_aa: CASSQGQITDTQYF

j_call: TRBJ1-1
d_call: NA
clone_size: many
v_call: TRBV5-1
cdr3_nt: TGCGCCAGCAGCTTGGCCGGGTCGGGGAACACTGAAGCTTTCTTT
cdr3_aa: CASSLAGSGNTEAFF